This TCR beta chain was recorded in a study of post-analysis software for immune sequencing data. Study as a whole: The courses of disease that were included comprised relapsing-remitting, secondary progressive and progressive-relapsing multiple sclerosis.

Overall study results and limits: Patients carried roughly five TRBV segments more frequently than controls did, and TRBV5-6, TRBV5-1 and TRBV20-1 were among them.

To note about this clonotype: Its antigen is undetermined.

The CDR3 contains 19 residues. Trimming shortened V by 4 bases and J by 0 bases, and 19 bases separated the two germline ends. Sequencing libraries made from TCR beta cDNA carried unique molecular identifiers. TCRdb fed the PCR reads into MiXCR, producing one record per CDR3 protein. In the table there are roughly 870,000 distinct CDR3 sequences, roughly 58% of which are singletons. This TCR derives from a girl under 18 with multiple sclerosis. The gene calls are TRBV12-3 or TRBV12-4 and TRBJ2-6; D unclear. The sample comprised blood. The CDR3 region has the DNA TGTGCCAGCAGTTGGGCTCCCTGGCGAAACCGCTCTGGGGCCAACGTCCTGACTTTC. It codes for CASSWAPWRNRSGANVLTF.